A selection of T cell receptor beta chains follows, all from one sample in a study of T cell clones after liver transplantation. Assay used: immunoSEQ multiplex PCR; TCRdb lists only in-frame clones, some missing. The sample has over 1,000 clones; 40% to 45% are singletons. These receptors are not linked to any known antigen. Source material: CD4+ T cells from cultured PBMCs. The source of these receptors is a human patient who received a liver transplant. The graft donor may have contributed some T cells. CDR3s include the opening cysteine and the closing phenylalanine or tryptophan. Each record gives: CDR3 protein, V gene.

cdr3_aa: CASSLAWNRGADTQYF
v_call: TRBV7-2

cdr3_aa: CASSKGGSSYNEQFF
v_call: TRBV7-3

cdr3_aa: CASSPRGLAGGETQYF
v_call: TRBV11-3

cdr3_aa: CASSYRGGPRGGYTF
v_call: TRBV6-5

cdr3_aa: CASSEAPGNEKLFF
v_call: TRBV6-1

cdr3_aa: CASSPQETQYF
v_call: TRBV27

cdr3_aa: CASSSTGSLYYEQYF
v_call: TRBV4-2

cdr3_aa: CASSYSINTGNSEAFF
v_call: TRBV6-5

cdr3_aa: CASSATLLAKNIQYF
v_call: TRBV2

cdr3_aa: CASSLSGQGNSPLHF
v_call: TRBV7-2

cdr3_aa: CASSLRWTGAGGYTF
v_call: TRBV5-4

cdr3_aa: CASSSGTKASYEQYF
v_call: TRBV6-6

cdr3_aa: CASSKTARGYTF
v_call: TRBV28

cdr3_aa: CASAEETQYF
v_call: TRBV7-3

cdr3_aa: CASSLVSGLVGYTF
v_call: TRBV11-2

cdr3_aa: CASSRPQDTQYF
v_call: TRBV7-6